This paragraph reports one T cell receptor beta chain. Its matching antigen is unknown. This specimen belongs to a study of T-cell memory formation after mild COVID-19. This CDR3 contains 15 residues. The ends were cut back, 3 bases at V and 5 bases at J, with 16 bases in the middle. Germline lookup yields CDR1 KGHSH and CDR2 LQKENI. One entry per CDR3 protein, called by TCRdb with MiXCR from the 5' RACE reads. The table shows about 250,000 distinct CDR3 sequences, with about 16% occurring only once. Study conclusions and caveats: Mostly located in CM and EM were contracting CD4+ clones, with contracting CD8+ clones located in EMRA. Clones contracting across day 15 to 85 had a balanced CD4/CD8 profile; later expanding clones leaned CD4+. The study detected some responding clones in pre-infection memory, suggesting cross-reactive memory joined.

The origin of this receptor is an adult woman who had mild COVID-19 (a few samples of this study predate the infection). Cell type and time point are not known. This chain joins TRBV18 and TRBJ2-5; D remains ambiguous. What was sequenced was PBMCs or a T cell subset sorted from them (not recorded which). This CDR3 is CASSPPDLLGETQYF. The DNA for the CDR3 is TGTGCCAGCTCACCTCCCGATCTTCTGGGGGAGACCCAGTACTTC.